The 32 T cell receptor beta chains below come from one sample, sequenced in a study of T cell responses to AZD1222 COVID-19 vaccine. The table came from immunoSEQ multiplex PCR; TCRdb's copy has only in-frame clones and leaves some out. Altogether roughly 150,000 clones are present, roughly 88% being singletons, with the ten largest covering roughly 3%. Sample: peripheral blood, taken on day 0 of AZD1222 vaccination. These receptors were taken from an adult in good health.

This chain joins TRBV6-5 and TRBJ2-1; TRBD1 matches 9 bases. The CDR3 loop spans 14 amino acids. In germline, CDR1 is MNHEY, CDR2 SVGAGI. V trimming: 3 bases; J trimming: 8 bases; junction bases outside the gene matches: 5. The DNA for the CDR3 is TGTGCCAGCAGTTATACAGGGGGCTTCGATGAGCAGTTCTTC. This codes for CASSYTGGFDEQFF.

V and J are TRBV6-2 or TRBV6-3 and TRBJ2-5; 7 bases match TRBD1. The CDR3 loop spans 19 amino acids. The V gene end was trimmed by 2 bases and the J gene end by 5 bases; junction bases not matched to a gene: 20. CDR1 MNHEY and CDR2 SVGEGT come from the germline V gene. CDR3 residues: CASSYRGSGFATGEETQYF. The CDR3 coding sequence is TGTGCCAGCAGTTACCGCGGGTCGGGCTTTGCAACAGGGGAGGAGACCCAGTACTTC.

This sequence joins TRBV3-1 (or the pseudogene TRBV3-2) and TRBJ2-7, with unresolved D. V was shortened by 0 bases and J by 0 bases, with 9 bases between the two germline ends. The CDR3 consists of 15 residues. Germline V gene lookup returns CDR1 LGHDT and CDR2 YNNKEL (reference sequence). The CDR3 DNA reads as TGTGCCAGCAGCCAAGATTGGCGCGGCTCCTACGAGCAGTACTTC. It translates to CASSQDWRGSYEQYF.

V usage is TRBV10-2 and J usage is TRBJ1-3; D may be TRBD1 (5 bases). V lost 5 bases and J 7 bases, leaving 9 bases between the germline ends. There are 12 residues in the CDR3. Per germline, CDR1 WSHSY and CDR2 SAAADI. CDR3 loop: CASSIEGNTIYF. CDR3 DNA: TGCGCCAGCAGTATTGAGGGGAACACCATATATTTT.

The gene calls are TRBV7-2 and TRBJ1-5; the D is unclear. Deletions cut 5 bases from V and 11 bases from J, with 19 bases between. Germline V gene sequence: CDR1 SGHTA, CDR2 FQGNSA. This CDR3 is 14 amino acids long. This CDR3 reads CASSLILGSGAQHF. The CDR3, as DNA: TGTGCCAGCAGCCTAATATTGGGGTCCGGGGCCCAGCATTTT. The variable domain in full, with the rest retrieved from reference TRBV7-2 and TRBJ1-5, is GAGVSQSPSNKVTEKGKDVELRCDPISGHTALYWYRQSLGQGLEFLIYFQGNSAPDKSGLPSDRFSAERTGGSVSTLTIQRTQQEDSAVYLCASSLILGSGAQHFGDGTRLSIL.

The chain employs TRBV9 and TRBJ1-1, with 11 bases aligning to TRBD1. The CDR3 has 16 residues. Germline V gives CDR1 SGDLS, CDR2 YYNGEE. J gave up 2 bases and V 4 bases, and 7 bases lay outside the gene matches. The CDR3 reads CASSLGQGGLNTEAFF. CDR3 bases: TGTGCCAGCAGCCTGGGACAGGGGGGCCTAAACACTGAAGCTTTCTTT.

The V gene is TRBV30, the J gene TRBJ2-1; TRBD2 matches 10 bases. Unmatched junction bases numbered 5, after V lost 5 bases and J lost 7 bases. CDR3 length equals 13 residues. The germline V gene encodes CDR1 GTSNPN and CDR2 SVGIG (reference sequence). This CDR3 reads CAWEREGANEQFF. CDR3 sequence (DNA): TGTGCCTGGGAGCGGGAGGGCGCGAATGAGCAGTTCTTC.

V and J are TRBV6-5 and TRBJ1-1; unclear D gene. The CDR3 totals 15 residues. Trimming stripped 5 bases from V and 1 base from J, with 14 bases between. Germline CDR1 and CDR2: MNHEY and SVGAGI. The CDR3 DNA sequence: TGTGCCAGCAGTCCCCGAGGCGGGAGGAACACTGAAGCTTTCTTT. Translated, it gives CASSPRGGRNTEAFF.

The chain has TRBV6-5 and TRBJ1-2, with D possibly being TRBD1 (6 bases). Germline-derived CDR1 and CDR2 are MNHEY and SVGAGI. The CDR3 runs to 12 residues. The V gene lost 6 bases and the J gene lost 5 bases, with 10 bases spanning the gap. CDR3: CASSSQGYGYTF. The CDR3 bases are TGTGCCAGCAGCTCACAGGGTTATGGCTACACCTTC.

This clone has more than one count but fewer than ten. The V gene is TRBV7-2, the J gene TRBJ2-2; 12 bases are a match to TRBD2. J was trimmed by 9 bases and V by 5 bases; bases with no gene match: 7. Germline V gene sequence: CDR1 SGHTA, CDR2 FQGNSA. This CDR3 contains 15 residues. CDR3 DNA: TGTGCCAGCAGCCCACTAGCGGGAGGAGGGTGGGAGCTGTTTTTT. It codes for CASSPLAGGGWELFF. Using reference TRBV7-2 and TRBJ2-2 for the parts outside the CDR3, the full variable domain is GAGVSQSPSNKVTEKGKDVELRCDPISGHTALYWYRQSLGQGLEFLIYFQGNSAPDKSGLPSDRFSAERTGGSVSTLTIQRTQQEDSAVYLCASSPLAGGGWELFFGEGSRLTVL.

The chain couples TRBV6-4 to TRBJ2-3, with 11 positions matching TRBD2. The CDR3 contains 15 residues. Losses at the gene ends were 5 bases for V and 5 bases for J; bases not matched to a gene: 6. Per germline, CDR1 MRHNA and CDR2 SNTAGT. The DNA for the CDR3 is TGTGCCAGCAGTCAACTAGCGGGAGAGGAAGATACGCAGTATTTT. Protein product: CASSQLAGEEDTQYF.

The chain employs TRBV6-5 and TRBJ1-5; D is possibly TRBD1 (5 bases). Per the germline V gene, CDR1 is MNHEY and CDR2 is SVGAGI. V dropped 4 bases and J dropped 0 bases, with 7 bases sitting between them. This CDR3 spans 14 amino acids. CDR3 loop: CASSSGSSNQPQHF. CDR3 sequence (DNA): TGTGCCAGCAGTTCAGGGAGTAGCAATCAGCCCCAGCATTTT.

The V call is TRBV10-3, the J call TRBJ1-6; D gene uncertain. V dropped 5 bases and J dropped 7 bases, with 9 bases sitting between them. Germline V gives CDR1 ENHRY, CDR2 SYGVKD. CDR3 size: 13 residues. The CDR3 loop is CAISPQTNSPLHF. The CDR3 nucleotides read TGTGCCATCAGTCCACAGACCAATTCACCCCTCCACTTT.

The V gene is TRBV3-1 (or the pseudogene TRBV3-2), the J gene TRBJ1-2; D possibly corresponds to TRBD1 (5 bases). The V gene lost 4 bases and the J gene lost 3 bases, with 12 bases spanning the gap. The CDR3 extends over 14 amino acids. Germline loops: CDR1 LGHDT, CDR2 YNNKEL (reference sequence). The CDR3 here is CASSLRGYDYGYTF. CDR3 in DNA: TGTGCCAGCAGCCTCCGGGGGTATGACTATGGCTACACCTTC.

V usage is TRBV2 and J usage is TRBJ2-7; tentative D call: TRBD2 (6 bases). The CDR3 consists of 13 residues. Trimming cost V 6 bases and J 6 bases, with 15 bases left between them. In germline, CDR1 is SNHLY, CDR2 FYNNEI. Written as DNA, the CDR3 is TGTGCCAGCAGGGGTAGCGGCCTGGGCGAGCAGTACTTC. The encoded protein is CASRGSGLGEQYF.

This clone was seen repeatedly, ten times or more. The V call is TRBV7-9, the J call TRBJ1-1; the D is unclear. This CDR3 spans 15 amino acids. With 4 bases removed from V and 4 bases from J, the gap between germline ends came to 16 bases. Germline-derived CDR1 and CDR2 are SEHNR and FQNEAQ (reference sequence). The CDR3 spells CASSSGRNAGTEAFF. CDR3 bases: TGTGCCAGCAGCTCCGGTAGGAACGCGGGCACTGAAGCTTTCTTT.

This clone was counted once. The V gene is TRBV7-2, the J gene TRBJ2-7; 11 nucleotides agree with TRBD1. V lost 1 base, J lost 3 bases, and 5 bases stayed unmatched. This CDR3 contains 16 residues. Germline loops: CDR1 SGHTA, CDR2 FQGNSA. Here the CDR3 reads CASSLVGGQGGYEQYF. CDR3 DNA sequence: TGTGCCAGCAGCTTAGTCGGGGGACAGGGGGGCTACGAGCAGTACTTC.

V is TRBV29-1 and J is TRBJ1-1, with 8 bases fitting TRBD1. This CDR3 contains 12 residues. V dropped 4 bases and J dropped 11; count of bases not matched to a gene: 9. Germline-derived CDR1 and CDR2 are SQVTM and ANQGSEA. CDR3 bases: TGCAGCGTTGTCGGGACAGGTCTGATGGCTTTCTTT. It codes for CSVVGTGLMAFF.

The rearrangement uses TRBV12-3 or TRBV12-4 and TRBJ2-7; D is uncertain. The length of the CDR3 is 11 residues. V was clipped by 2 bases and J by 6 bases, with 5 bases between them. For the CDR3, the DNA is TGTGCCAGCAGTTTAAGCCGCGAGCAGTACTTC. Its protein product is CASSLSREQYF.

This clone has just one count. The rearrangement uses TRBV10-3 and TRBJ2-3; D perhaps matches TRBD1 (6 bases). CDR3 length: 12 amino acids. Germline V CDR1 and CDR2: ENHRY, SYGVKD. V shed 4 bases and J shed 4 bases, with 6 bases lying between them. The chain's CDR3 is CAISGQADTQYF. CDR3 DNA: TGTGCCATCAGTGGACAGGCAGATACGCAGTATTTT.

This chain joins TRBV30 and TRBJ1-2; the D is unclear. V shed 1 base and J shed 7 bases, with 16 bases lying between them. This CDR3 has 14 amino acids. The V gene's germline CDR1 is GTSNPN and CDR2 SVGIG (reference sequence). Here the CDR3 reads CAWSALRFSTGYTF. Here the CDR3 DNA reads TGTGCCTGGAGTGCCCTCAGGTTCTCCACTGGCTACACCTTC.

The V gene is TRBV6-5, the J gene TRBJ2-7; 7 bases match TRBD1. This CDR3 spans 14 amino acids. V shed 4 bases, J shed 2 bases, and the junction held 5 bases outside the gene matches. The V gene's germline CDR1 is MNHEY and CDR2 SVGAGI. The CDR3 DNA reads as TGTGCCAGCAGTTCCCCGGGACAGACCTACGAGCAGTACTTC. This sequence encodes CASSSPGQTYEQYF.

The gene calls are TRBV28 and TRBJ2-7, with 10 bases matching TRBD1. The germline V gene has CDR1 MDHEN and CDR2 SYDVKM. V gave up 4 bases and J gave up 4 bases; unmatched junction bases: 4. The CDR3 spans 14 residues. In DNA form, the CDR3 reads TGTGCCAGCAGTTCGGGACAGGGGCCTTACGAGCAGTACTTC. Its protein product is CASSSGQGPYEQYF.

The chain has TRBV19 and TRBJ2-4; tentative D call: TRBD2 (5 bases). Trimming shortened V by 7 bases and J by 15 bases, and 19 bases separated the two germline ends. This CDR3 region has 12 residues. In germline, CDR1 is LNHDA, CDR2 SQIVND (reference sequence). The CDR3 DNA is TGTGCCAGTAAGGACGGGGAGATGAAGGGGTACTTC. Amino acid sequence: CASKDGEMKGYF.

The V gene is TRBV4-3, the J gene TRBJ2-7; D is unresolved. The CDR3 runs to 14 residues. The V end was cut by 1 base, the J end by 3 bases, with 10 bases between. Germline V lookup: CDR1 LGHNA, CDR2 YSLEER. The CDR3 spells CASSQATTYYEQYF. CDR3 nucleotide sequence: TGCGCCAGCAGCCAAGCTACGACCTACTACGAGCAGTACTTC.

This clone was seen a single time. The rearrangement links TRBV5-1 to TRBJ1-3, with TRBD1 as a possible D gene (6 bases). The V gene's germline CDR1 is SGHRS and CDR2 YFSETQ. V lost 0 bases and J 0 bases, leaving 13 bases between the germline ends. There are 17 residues in the CDR3. Here the CDR3 reads CASSLAWQGSSGNTIYF. Written as DNA, the CDR3 is TGCGCCAGCAGCTTGGCCTGGCAGGGGAGCTCTGGAAACACCATATATTTT.

The genes are TRBV27 and TRBJ1-2, with unresolved D. Germline V gene lookup returns CDR1 MNHEY and CDR2 SMNVEV (reference sequence). The CDR3 is 14 residues long. Deletions cut 3 bases from V and 2 bases from J, with 10 bases between. CDR3 amino acids: CASSFQGQNYGYTF. In DNA form, the CDR3 reads TGTGCCAGCAGTTTCCAAGGCCAGAACTATGGCTACACCTTC.

The rearrangement joins TRBV25-1 to TRBJ2-7; D ambiguous. The length of the CDR3 is 12 residues. V shed 5 bases and J shed 3 bases, with 8 bases lying between them. Germline V CDR1 and CDR2: MGHDK, SYGVNS. The CDR3 protein is CASSLNHYEQYF. The CDR3 DNA sequence: TGTGCCAGCAGTCTTAACCACTACGAGCAGTACTTC.

The V and J genes are TRBV28 and TRBJ2-1; 16 nucleotides align to TRBD2. The V and J ends lost 6 bases and 8 bases, in that order; junction bases with no gene match: 10. The V gene's germline CDR1 is MDHEN and CDR2 SYDVKM. The length of the CDR3 is 17 residues. The CDR3 coding sequence is TGTGCCAGCAGGGCCGGGACTAGCGGGAGGGCCACCGATGAGCAGTTCTTC. This encodes CASRAGTSGRATDEQFF.

V usage is TRBV19 and J usage is TRBJ2-7, with D perhaps TRBD1 (6 bases). Per germline, CDR1 LNHDA and CDR2 SQIVND (reference sequence). Trimming removed 9 bases at V and 2 bases at J, with 20 bases between. The CDR3 loop spans 15 amino acids. The CDR3 is CASSGVVTGAYEQYF. The CDR3 DNA reads as TGTGCCAGCTCCGGTGTTGTGACAGGAGCCTACGAGCAGTACTTC.

The chain is built from TRBV27 and TRBJ2-1; the D gene is possibly TRBD2 (6 bases). CDR1 MNHEY and CDR2 SMNVEV come from the germline V gene (reference sequence). CDR3 size: 14 residues. Deletions cut 7 bases from V and 2 bases from J, with 12 bases between. The chain's CDR3 is CASNRGDTYNEQFF. In DNA form, the CDR3 reads TGTGCCAGCAACCGCGGGGATACCTACAATGAGCAGTTCTTC.

The CDR3 nucleotides are TGTGCCAGCAGCTTTCTCAGGACAGGAGAAGCTTTCTTT. Its protein product is CASSFLRTGEAFF. The V and J genes are TRBV11-2 and TRBJ1-1; TRBD1 aligns across 7 bases. The CDR3 is made up of 13 amino acids. With V trimmed by 3 bases and J by 8 bases, 6 bases remained unmatched. The germline V gene has CDR1 SGHAT and CDR2 FQNNGV.